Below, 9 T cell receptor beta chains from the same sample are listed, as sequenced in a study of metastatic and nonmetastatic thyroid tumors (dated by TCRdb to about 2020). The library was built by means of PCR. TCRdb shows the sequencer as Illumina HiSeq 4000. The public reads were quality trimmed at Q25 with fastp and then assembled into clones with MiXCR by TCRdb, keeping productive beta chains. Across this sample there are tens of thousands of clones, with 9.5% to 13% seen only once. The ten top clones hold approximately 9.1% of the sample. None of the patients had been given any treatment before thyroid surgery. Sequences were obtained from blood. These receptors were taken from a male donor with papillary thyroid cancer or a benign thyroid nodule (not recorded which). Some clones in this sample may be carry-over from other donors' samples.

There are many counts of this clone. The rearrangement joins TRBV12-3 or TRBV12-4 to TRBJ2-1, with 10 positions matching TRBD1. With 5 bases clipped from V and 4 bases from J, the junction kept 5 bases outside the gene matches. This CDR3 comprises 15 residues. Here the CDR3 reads CASSVGQGMYNEQFF. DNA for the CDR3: TGTGCCAGCAGTGTGGGACAGGGGATGTACAATGAGCAGTTCTTC.

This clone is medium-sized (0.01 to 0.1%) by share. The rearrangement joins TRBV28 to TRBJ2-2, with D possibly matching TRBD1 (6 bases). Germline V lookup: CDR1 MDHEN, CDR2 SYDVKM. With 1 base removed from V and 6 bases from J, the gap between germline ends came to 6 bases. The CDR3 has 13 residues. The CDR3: CASSLSGAGELFF. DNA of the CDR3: TGTGCCAGCAGTTTATCAGGGGCCGGGGAGCTGTTTTTT.

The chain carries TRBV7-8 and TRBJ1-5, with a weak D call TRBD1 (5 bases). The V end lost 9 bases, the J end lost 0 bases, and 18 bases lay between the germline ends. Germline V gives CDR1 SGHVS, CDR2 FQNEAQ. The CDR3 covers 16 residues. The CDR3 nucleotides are TGTGCCAGTAGCCCAGTTCGGGGGTATAGCAATCAGCCCCAGCATTTT. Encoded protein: CASSPVRGYSNQPQHF.

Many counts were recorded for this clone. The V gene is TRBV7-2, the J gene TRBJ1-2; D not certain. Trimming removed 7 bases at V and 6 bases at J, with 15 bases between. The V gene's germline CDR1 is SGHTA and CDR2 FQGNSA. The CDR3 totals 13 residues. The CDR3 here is CASITLPWDGYTF. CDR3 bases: TGTGCCAGCATCACCCTCCCATGGGATGGCTACACCTTC.

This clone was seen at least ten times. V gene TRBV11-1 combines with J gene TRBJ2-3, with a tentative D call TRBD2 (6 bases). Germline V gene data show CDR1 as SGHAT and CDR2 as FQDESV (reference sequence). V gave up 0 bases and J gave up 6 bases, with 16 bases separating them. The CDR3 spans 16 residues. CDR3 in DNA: TGTGCCAGCAGCTTAGCACAGGTCGGGAGTTATGATACGCAGTATTTT. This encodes CASSLAQVGSYDTQYF.

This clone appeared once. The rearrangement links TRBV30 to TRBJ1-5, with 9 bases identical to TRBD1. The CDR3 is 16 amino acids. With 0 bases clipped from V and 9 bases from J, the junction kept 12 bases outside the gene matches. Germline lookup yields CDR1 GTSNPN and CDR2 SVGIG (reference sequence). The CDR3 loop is CAWSVGTGLSFRPQHF. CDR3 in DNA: TGTGCCTGGAGTGTTGGGACAGGGCTTTCTTTTCGGCCCCAGCATTTT.

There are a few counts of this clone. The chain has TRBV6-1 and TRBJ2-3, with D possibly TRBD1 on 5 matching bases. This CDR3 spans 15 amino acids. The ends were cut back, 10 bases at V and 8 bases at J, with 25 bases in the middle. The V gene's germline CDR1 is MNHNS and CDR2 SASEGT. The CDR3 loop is CANSPSSGLGVTQYF. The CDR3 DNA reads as TGTGCCAACAGCCCCAGTTCTGGCCTAGGGGTTACGCAGTATTTT.

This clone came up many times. CDR3: CASSFPQARGYGYTF. CDR3 in DNA: TGTGCCAGCAGTTTCCCCCAGGCAAGAGGCTATGGCTACACCTTC. This sequence joins TRBV28 and TRBJ1-2; D is ambiguous. Germline CDR1 is MDHEN and CDR2 is SYDVKM. The CDR3 loop spans 15 amino acids. The germline V and J ends were trimmed by 3 bases and 4 bases, with 15 bases remaining between them.

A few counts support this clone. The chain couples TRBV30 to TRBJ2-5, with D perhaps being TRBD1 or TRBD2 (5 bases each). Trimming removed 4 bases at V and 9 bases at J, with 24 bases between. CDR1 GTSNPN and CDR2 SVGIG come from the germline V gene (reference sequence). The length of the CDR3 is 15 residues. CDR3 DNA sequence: TGTGCCTGGACCAACCTCGGGACCCAATCCAGCCCCCAGTACTTC. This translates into CAWTNLGTQSSPQYF. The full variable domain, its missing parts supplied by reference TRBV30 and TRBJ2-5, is SQTIHQWPATLVQPVGSPLSLECTVEGTSNPNLYWYRQAAGRGLQLLFYSVGIGQISSEVPQNLSASRPQDRQFILSSKKLLLSDSGFYLCAWTNLGTQSSPQYFGPGTRLLVL.